This TCR beta chain stems from a study of T and B cells in COVID-19 patients. Overall study results and limits: Highly clonal in active COVID-19, TRB repertoires exceeded healthy-donor diversity and richness at recovery. In COVID-19 patients, T cell receptor beta variable and joining gene use was reportedly strongly skewed.

Multiplex PCR with BIOMED2 TRB-A/B primer pools amplified TRB rearrangements. TCRdb analysed the multiplex PCR reads with MiXCR anew, one entry per CDR3 protein. The sample contains approximately 13,000 distinct CDR3 sequences, approximately 28% of which appear only once. From blood, about 220-500 ng of genomic DNA served as TRB template. Germline V gene data show CDR1 as LNHNV and CDR2 as YYDKDF (reference sequence). The CDR3 is 15 amino acids. The V gene lost 5 bases and the J gene lost 4 bases, with 18 bases spanning the gap. This clonotype ranks as medium-sized. The antigen remains unidentified. Sequenced input: blood. This clonotype was obtained from a human donor who had recovered from COVID-19. This sequence joins TRBV15 and TRBJ2-7, with a tentative D call TRBD2 (7 bases). The CDR3 DNA is TGTGCCACCAGCCCGGGGGGCTCCCGTATTTACGAGCAGTACTTC. It specifies CATSPGGSRIYEQYF.